These 15 T cell receptor beta chains originate from one sample sequenced in a study of T cells in localized non-small cell lung cancer. Using immunoSEQ multiplex PCR, the repertoire was profiled, and TCRdb retains in-frame clones only, with some absent. The sample holds fewer than 3,000 clones; approximately 28% are singletons and the top ten take roughly a fifth. Source: lung tumor tissue, taken before any cancer treatment. The receptors originated from a male donor aged 60 or over with stage II squamous cell lung carcinoma.

This clone was observed a handful of times. The chain links TRBV28 to TRBJ2-2; 8 bases are shared with TRBD1. This CDR3 spans 15 amino acids. Germline-derived CDR1 and CDR2 are MDHEN and SYDVKM. Trimming at V came to 7 bases and at J to 4 bases, leaving 8 bases not matched to a gene. DNA of the CDR3: TGTGCCAGCACCGGTGGGACAGGCTTCACCGGGGAGCTGTTTTTT. Translation: CASTGGTGFTGELFF.

CDR3 protein: CAWSVGSGRTEAFF. The CDR3 bases are TGTGCCTGGAGTGTAGGGTCAGGCCGCACTGAAGCTTTCTTT. V gene TRBV30 combines with J gene TRBJ1-1; D is uncertain. Germline CDR1 and CDR2: GTSNPN and SVGIG (reference sequence). Between the trimmed V and J ends, which lost 0 bases and 4 bases, there was a span of 12 bases. This CDR3 spans 14 amino acids.

The V gene is TRBV18, the J gene TRBJ2-7, with D possibly matching TRBD2 (6 bases). V lost 0 bases and J 7 bases, leaving 13 bases between the germline ends. The length of the CDR3 is 14 residues. CDR1 is KGHSH and CDR2 is LQKENI in the germline V gene. Here the CDR3 DNA reads TGTGCCAGCTCACCACCGATCCCTGGGGGGGAGCAGTACTTC. This codes for CASSPPIPGGEQYF.

The chain has TRBV19 and TRBJ2-5; 11 bases agree with TRBD2. J lost 5 bases, V lost 6 bases, and 8 bases had no gene match. Germline V lookup: CDR1 LNHDA, CDR2 SQIVND (reference sequence). The length of the CDR3 is 15 residues. The CDR3 loop reads CASRLSGRDGETQYF. The CDR3 bases are TGTGCCAGTAGACTTAGCGGGAGGGATGGGGAGACCCAGTACTTC.

This clone appeared a few times. The rearrangement links TRBV10-2 to TRBJ2-7; perhaps TRBD2 as D (6 bases). V was clipped by 8 bases and J by 2 bases, with 13 bases between them. CDR3 length: 13 residues. CDR1 and CDR2 (germline): WSHSY, SAAADI. This chain's CDR3 is CASLGDSTYEQYF. The CDR3, as DNA: TGCGCCAGCCTCGGGGACTCAACCTACGAGCAGTACTTC.

This chain connects TRBV12-5 to TRBJ2-1; 8 positions match TRBD2. The germline CDR1 and CDR2 sequences are LGHNT and FRNRAP. This CDR3 is 14 amino acids long. CDR3 protein: CASREGQGWNEQFF. CDR3 coding DNA: TGTGCCAGCCGGGAGGGGCAGGGTTGGAATGAGCAGTTCTTC.

This clone was found many times. The V gene is TRBV11-3, the J gene TRBJ2-1; 10 bases match TRBD1. The length of the CDR3 is 16 residues. The germline CDR1 and CDR2 sequences are SGHNT and YENEEA. V lost 4 bases to trimming and J lost 3 bases; unmatched junction nucleotides: 6. The CDR3: CASSSRDRGSYNEQFF. CDR3 sequence (DNA): TGTGCCAGCAGCTCCCGGGACAGGGGAAGCTACAATGAGCAGTTCTTC.

The chain uses TRBV10-3 and TRBJ1-2, with 7 bases fitting TRBD1. V trimming: 0 bases; J trimming: 0 bases; junction bases outside the gene matches: 1. There are 15 residues in the CDR3. Germline CDR1 and CDR2: ENHRY and SYGVKD. The DNA for the CDR3 is TGTGCCATCAGTGAGTCCGGACAGGCTAACTATGGCTACACCTTC. This sequence encodes CAISESGQANYGYTF.

The genes are TRBV6-9 and TRBJ2-2, with 7 bases aligning to TRBD1. Germline CDR1 is MNHGY and CDR2 is SVAAGI. This CDR3 has 13 amino acids. Losses at the gene ends were 7 bases for V and 6 bases for J; bases not matched to a gene: 5. In DNA form, the CDR3 reads TGTGCCAGCAAAATCCAGGGGGCCGGGGAGCTGTTTTTT. It yields the protein CASKIQGAGELFF.

This clone is termed medium-sized. J is TRBJ2-2 and V is TRBV6-8; D is possibly TRBD2 (6 bases). Trimming pared 5 bases from V and 2 bases from J, leaving 9 bases between. Looked up from germline, CDR1 is MNHGY and CDR2 is SAAAGT. This CDR3 is built from 14 residues. This chain's CDR3 is CASSEGLNTGELFF. CDR3 nucleotide sequence: TGTGCCAGCAGTGAGGGACTTAACACCGGGGAGCTGTTTTTT.

This clone was counted between two and nine times. This chain links TRBV6-8 with TRBJ1-2, with D possibly TRBD1 on 5 matching bases. Trimming took off 4 bases at V and 3 bases at J, with 21 bases between the two ends. The CDR3 totals 17 residues. CDR1 is MNHGY, CDR2 SAAAGT, per germline. The CDR3 DNA reads TGTGCCAGCAGTTTGAATTCGCCAGGGTTGATTGACTATGGCTACACCTTC. It encodes CASSLNSPGLIDYGYTF.

This clone was seen at least ten times. This sequence joins TRBV11-3 and TRBJ2-6, with D tentatively TRBD2 (6 bases). The CDR3 sequence is 16 residues long. Trimming removed 3 bases from V and 0 bases from J, with 9 bases in between. Germline CDR1 is SGHNT and CDR2 is YENEEA. For the CDR3, the DNA is TGTGCCAGCAGCTTGGAGGGGCGCTCTGGGGCCAACGTCCTGACTTTC. It codes for CASSLEGRSGANVLTF.

This clone was counted between two and nine times. V is TRBV6-8 and J is TRBJ1-1; a possible D gene is TRBD1 (6 bases). The germline V gene has CDR1 MNHGY and CDR2 SAAAGT. The CDR3 length is 12 residues. With 5 bases removed from V and 8 bases from J, the gap between germline ends came to 12 bases. This CDR3 reads CASSLERGEAFF. The CDR3 bases are TGTGCCAGCAGTCTCGAGAGGGGGGAAGCTTTCTTT.

The chain has TRBV28 and TRBJ2-3; D not resolved. The germline V gene has CDR1 MDHEN and CDR2 SYDVKM. The CDR3 runs to 14 residues. Trimming left V 6 bases short and J 4 bases short, with 14 bases between. The CDR3 loop reads CASSPDSPADTQYF. The CDR3 nucleotides read TGTGCCAGCAGCCCTGATTCCCCCGCAGATACGCAGTATTTT.

This clone was counted only a few times. The chain combines TRBV30 with TRBJ2-7, with D perhaps TRBD2 (5 bases). Between the trimmed V and J ends, which lost 2 bases and 2 bases, there was a span of 16 bases. This CDR3 has 15 residues. From germline, CDR1 is GTSNPN and CDR2 SVGIG (reference sequence). The CDR3 DNA follows: TGTGCCTGGAGTCGGGGTCTATTAGAGACCTACGAGCAGTACTTC. Its protein is CAWSRGLLETYEQYF.